The 13 T cell receptor beta chains below all came from one sample that was sequenced in a study of blood T cell repertoires in COVID-19. Generated by immunoSEQ multiplex PCR, the TCRdb table keeps only in-frame clones and is missing some. The sample lists a few hundred thousand clones; about 87% were seen once. Sequencing was performed on peripheral blood. These TCRs come from a woman aged 60-75 years with COVID-19, enrolled during active disease.

This CDR3 reads CATSDRADNQPQHF. CDR3 in DNA: TGTGCCACCAGTGACAGGGCCGACAATCAGCCCCAGCATTTT. This chain links TRBV24-1 with TRBJ1-5; D may be TRBD1 (5 bases). The CDR3 sequence is 14 residues long. Germline CDR1 and CDR2: KGHDR and SFDVKD. V was clipped by 4 bases and J by 3 bases, with 9 bases between them.

The chain employs TRBV5-1 and TRBJ2-1, with 11 bases lining up with TRBD1. V shed 4 bases, J shed 0 bases, and the junction held 21 bases outside the gene matches. CDR1 and CDR2 (germline): SGHRS, YFSETQ. CDR3 length: 22 amino acids. CDR3 sequence (DNA): TGCGCCAGCAGCCAGGCCGGGGGCGCGGGACAGGGGGGCACTAGCTCCTACAATGAGCAGTTCTTC. This translates into CASSQAGGAGQGGTSSYNEQFF.

As DNA, the CDR3 is TGCGCCAGCAGCCAAGGGGTGAGGGCGCCGCTGGGCACTGAAGCTTTCTTT. Protein sequence: CASSQGVRAPLGTEAFF. This chain links TRBV4-3 with TRBJ1-1, with D uncertain. There are 17 residues in the CDR3. Germline V gives CDR1 LGHNA, CDR2 YSLEER. Trimming cost V 1 base and J 4 bases, with 19 bases left between them.

V gene TRBV7-7 combines with J gene TRBJ2-3; D perhaps matches TRBD2 (6 bases). CDR1 and CDR2 (germline): SSHAT, FNYEAQ (reference sequence). The CDR3 contains 13 residues. V was shortened by 3 bases and J by 3 bases, with 7 bases between the two germline ends. DNA of the CDR3: TGTGCCAGCAGCTTCCGGGAGACAGATACGCAGTATTTT. Translated, it gives CASSFRETDTQYF.

The chain links TRBV24-1 to TRBJ2-1; the match to TRBD2 covers 10 bases. From germline, CDR1 is KGHDR and CDR2 SFDVKD. Trimming at V came to 3 bases and at J to 8 bases, leaving 15 bases not matched to a gene. This CDR3 comprises 18 residues. The DNA of the CDR3 is TGTGCCACCAGTGATCGTCTAGCGGGAGTCCGGGAGTTGGATGAGCAGTTCTTC. Its translation: CATSDRLAGVRELDEQFF.

The CDR3 loop is CASSQESLSSYEQYF. The CDR3 DNA is TGCGCCAGCAGCCAAGAATCGCTAAGCTCCTACGAGCAGTACTTC. This sequence joins TRBV4-1 and TRBJ2-7; D is undetermined. Germline CDR1 and CDR2: MGHRA and YSYEKL. Trimming shortened V by 0 bases and J by 0 bases, and 9 bases separated the two germline ends. This CDR3 has 15 residues.

This clone was detected once. This CDR3 is CASISLNEKLFF. The CDR3 DNA reads TGTGCCAGTATCTCCCTGAATGAAAAACTGTTTTTT. V is TRBV19 and J is TRBJ1-4; D is unclear. The CDR3 loop spans 12 amino acids. The germline V gene has CDR1 LNHDA and CDR2 SQIVND (reference sequence). V lost 7 bases and J lost 5, with 8 bases in between.

V gene TRBV18 combines with J gene TRBJ2-7, with D possibly being TRBD1 (6 bases). CDR3 length: 12 residues. Deletions cut 2 bases from V and 6 bases from J, with 8 bases between. CDR1 is KGHSH, CDR2 LQKENI, per germline. The CDR3 region has the DNA TGTGCCAGCTCACCAGGGGGCGGCGAGCAGTACTTC. It translates to CASSPGGGEQYF.

This clone was counted a single time. V gene TRBV5-1 combines with J gene TRBJ2-5; D not resolved. Trimming left V 4 bases short and J 3 bases short, with 16 bases between. Germline CDR1 and CDR2: SGHRS and YFSETQ. This CDR3 has 15 amino acids. CDR3 sequence reads: CASSPWANTEETQYF. As DNA, the CDR3 is TGCGCCAGCAGCCCGTGGGCTAACACGGAAGAGACCCAGTACTTC.

This clone appeared a few times. The V call is TRBV19, the J call TRBJ1-2; 10 nucleotides align to TRBD1. Germline V gene lookup returns CDR1 LNHDA and CDR2 SQIVND (reference sequence). Germline trimming cut 10 bases from V and 3 bases from J; bases unmatched to any gene: 8. The length of the CDR3 is 14 residues. CDR3 loop: CATRYGTGDYGYTF. The CDR3 DNA reads as TGTGCCACCCGATACGGGACAGGGGACTATGGCTACACCTTC.

The gene calls are TRBV19 and TRBJ2-3, with TRBD2 matching over 9 bases. The CDR3 totals 16 residues. V gave up 5 bases and J gave up 6 bases; unmatched junction bases: 12. Germline CDR1 is LNHDA and CDR2 is SQIVND (reference sequence). CDR3 sequence: CASSLNLGGRADTQYF. Here the CDR3 DNA reads TGTGCCAGTAGTTTAAACTTGGGCGGGAGGGCCGATACGCAGTATTTT.

The chain combines TRBV7-6 with TRBJ2-5; 7 bases map to TRBD2. Germline V gives CDR1 SGHVS, CDR2 FNYEAQ. After removal of 1 base from V and 4 bases from J, the junction contained 3 bases not matched to a gene. This CDR3 has 14 amino acids. CDR3 nucleotide sequence: TGTGCCAGCAGCTTAGGACTAGCAATAGAGACCCAGTACTTC. Its protein product is CASSLGLAIETQYF.

The chain joins TRBV28 to TRBJ1-2; no firm D call. The germline CDR1 and CDR2 sequences are MDHEN and SYDVKM. The CDR3 is 14 residues long. V shed 10 bases and J shed 2 bases, with 17 bases lying between them. CDR3 sequence reads: CATPRDNGNYGYTF. The CDR3 DNA is TGTGCCACCCCCCGGGATAACGGCAACTATGGCTACACCTTC.